This T cell receptor (beta chain) was obtained from a study of CD8+CD57+ T cells in acquired aplastic anemia. As for the study in general: Sorting CD4+ and CD8+ cells gave DNA averaging approximately 3 ug. Findings and limits, study-wide: There were about 27 CD8+ CDR3 sequences that occurred in both patients and controls.

Note on this clonotype: What it binds is not known.

Genomic DNA, serving as template, underwent TCR beta VDJ and CDR3 profiling. MiXCR, applied by TCRdb to the reads, yields one record per CDR3 protein. In the table there are around 500,000 distinct CDR3 sequences, around a third of which are singletons. The CDR3 has 13 residues. CDR1 is SQVTM and CDR2 is ANQGSEA in the germline V gene. The patients chosen for sequencing had shown expansion of CD8+CD57+ cells (detected by flow cytometry). Sequenced sample: sorted CD4+, CD8+, or CD8+CD57+ T cells (not recorded which) from PBMCs. The TCR was taken from a human donor with aplastic anemia. This sequence joins TRBV29-1 and TRBJ1-1; 10 bases line up with TRBD1. For the CDR3, the DNA is TGCAGTGCTGGACAGGGGGTCTTCGCTGAAGCTTTCTTT. Translating gives CSAGQGVFAEAFF.